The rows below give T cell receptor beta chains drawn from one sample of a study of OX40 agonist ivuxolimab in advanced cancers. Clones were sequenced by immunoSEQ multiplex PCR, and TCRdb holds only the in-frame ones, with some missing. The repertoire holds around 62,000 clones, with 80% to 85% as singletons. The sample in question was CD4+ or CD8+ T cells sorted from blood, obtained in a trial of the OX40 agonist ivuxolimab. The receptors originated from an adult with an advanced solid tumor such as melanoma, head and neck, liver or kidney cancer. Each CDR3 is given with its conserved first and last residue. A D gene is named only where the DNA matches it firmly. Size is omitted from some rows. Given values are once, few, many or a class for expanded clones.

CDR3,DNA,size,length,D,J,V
CASSLAAVGGNHEQFF,TGCGCCAGCAGCTTGGCGGCAGTGGGGGGCAATCATGAGCAGTTCTTC,-,16,-,TRBJ2-1,TRBV5-1
CASSLGIQQRGFGETQYF,TGTGCCAGCAGCTTAGGAATTCAACAGCGGGGCTTCGGAGAGACCCAGTACTTC,once,18,TRBD2,TRBJ2-5,TRBV7-3
CASSIQGWDGETQYF,TGTGCCAGTAGTATACAGGGATGGGATGGCGAGACCCAGTACTTC,-,15,-,TRBJ2-5,TRBV19
CATSRSRDSGAPLHF,TGTGCCACCAGCAGATCCCGGGACAGCGGGGCACCCCTCCACTTT,-,15,TRBD1,TRBJ1-6,TRBV15
CASSILTGADSPLHF,TGTGCCAGTAGTATACTGACAGGGGCGGATTCACCCCTCCACTTT,-,15,TRBD1,TRBJ1-6,TRBV19
CASRHPFGHGGTGNTEAFF,TGTGCCAGCAGACACCCCTTTGGCCACGGAGGCACAGGGAACACTGAAGCTTTCTTT,few,19,-,TRBJ1-1,TRBV28
CASSYPRQGGNTIYF,TGTGCCAGCAGTTACCCCCGACAGGGAGGAAACACCATATATTTT,-,15,TRBD1,TRBJ1-3,TRBV6-5
CSVDGGDNGYTF,TGCAGCGTTGATGGGGGGGATAATGGCTACACCTTC,-,12,-,TRBJ1-2,TRBV29-1
CASSPVIIRTGGDYGYTF,TGTGCCAGTAGTCCTGTTATAATACGGACAGGGGGGGACTATGGCTACACCTTC,-,18,TRBD1,TRBJ1-2,TRBV19
CASSFLAGVGADTQYF,TGTGCCAGCAGCTTTCTAGCGGGGGTGGGCGCAGATACGCAGTATTTT,-,16,TRBD2,TRBJ2-3,TRBV7-9
CASSQAGARGEKLFF,TGCGCCAGCAGCCAGGCGGGGGCCCGGGGTGAAAAACTGTTTTTT,-,15,-,TRBJ1-4,TRBV4-3
CASSEAGANVLTF,TGTGCCAGCAGCGAGGCTGGGGCCAACGTCCTGACTTTC,-,13,-,TRBJ2-6,TRBV11-3